This is a list of T cell receptor beta chains from one sample in a study of blood T cell repertoires in COVID-19. Repertoires were generated with immunoSEQ multiplex PCR, while TCRdb's copy carries only in-frame clones and drops some. The sample records tens of thousands of clones, 83% being singletons. Sample: peripheral blood. The source of these receptors is a man aged 45-65 years with active COVID-19. Each CDR3 is given with its conserved first and last residue. The order of the fields is clone size, V gene, J gene, D gene, CDR3 DNA, CDR3 protein. A D gene is named only where the DNA matches it firmly. Size tells how often a clone was seen (once, few, many) or the class of an expanded clone, and some rows leave it out.

clone_size: few; v_call: TRBV19; j_call: TRBJ1-5; d_call: TRBD1; cdr3_nt: TGTGCCAGTAGTATCCGACAGGGGTCCAGCAATCAGCCCCAGCATTTT; cdr3_aa: CASSIRQGSSNQPQHF
clone_size: once; v_call: TRBV28; j_call: TRBJ1-1; d_call: .; cdr3_nt: TGTGCCAGCAGTTTTACCGGGGGGAACACTGAAGCTTTCTTT; cdr3_aa: CASSFTGGNTEAFF
clone_size: .; v_call: TRBV18; j_call: TRBJ2-3; d_call: TRBD2; cdr3_nt: TGTGCCAGCTCACCACCACTAGCGGAAACAGATACGCAGTATTTT; cdr3_aa: CASSPPLAETDTQYF
clone_size: .; v_call: TRBV7-3; j_call: TRBJ2-1; d_call: TRBD2; cdr3_nt: TGTGCCAGCAGCCCCGAAGGGGCTAGCGGGGGGTACAATGAGCAGTTCTTC; cdr3_aa: CASSPEGASGGYNEQFF
clone_size: .; v_call: TRBV5-1; j_call: TRBJ1-4; d_call: .; cdr3_nt: TGCGCCAGCAGCTTCTGGGGCCCTAATGAAAAACTGTTTTTT; cdr3_aa: CASSFWGPNEKLFF
clone_size: few; v_call: TRBV7-8; j_call: TRBJ2-1; d_call: TRBD2; cdr3_nt: TGTGCCAGCAGTTTAGGGAGAGCGGGAGGTTACAATGAGCAGTTCTTC; cdr3_aa: CASSLGRAGGYNEQFF
clone_size: .; v_call: TRBV7-2; j_call: TRBJ2-5; d_call: .; cdr3_nt: TGTGCCAGCAGCGTACTAGTGGATTACGAGACCCAGTACTTC; cdr3_aa: CASSVLVDYETQYF
clone_size: .; v_call: TRBV3-1/TRBV3-2; j_call: TRBJ2-7; d_call: TRBD2; cdr3_nt: TGTGCCAGCAGCCAGGAGCGGGACTGGTACTTC; cdr3_aa: CASSQERDWYF
clone_size: .; v_call: TRBV29-1; j_call: TRBJ2-7; d_call: TRBD2; cdr3_nt: TGCAGCGTGGACCGCGGGGGGTGGAGTGAGCAGTACTTC; cdr3_aa: CSVDRGGWSEQYF
clone_size: .; v_call: TRBV6-1; j_call: TRBJ1-6; d_call: .; cdr3_nt: TGTGCCAGCAGTGAACTCGGTAATGGTTCACCCCTCCACTTT; cdr3_aa: CASSELGNGSPLHF
clone_size: .; v_call: TRBV2; j_call: TRBJ1-5; d_call: .; cdr3_nt: TGTGCCAGCAGTGAGGGCGTACAGCCCCAGCATTTT; cdr3_aa: CASSEGVQPQHF
clone_size: .; v_call: TRBV5-1; j_call: TRBJ2-3; d_call: TRBD2; cdr3_nt: TGCGCCAGCAGCCCCCTAGCGGACACAGATACGCAGTATTTT; cdr3_aa: CASSPLADTDTQYF
clone_size: .; v_call: TRBV10-3; j_call: TRBJ1-4; d_call: TRBD1; cdr3_nt: TGTGCCATCAACGAGGGGGCAGATGAAAAACTGTTTTTT; cdr3_aa: CAINEGADEKLFF
clone_size: .; v_call: TRBV5-1; j_call: TRBJ1-4; d_call: TRBD1; cdr3_nt: TGCGCCAGCAGCTTGATTACCGGGACAGGGGGCGAAAAACTGTTTTTT; cdr3_aa: CASSLITGTGGEKLFF
clone_size: .; v_call: TRBV25-1; j_call: TRBJ2-1; d_call: .; cdr3_nt: TGTGCCAGCAGTGAAAGCGGGCCGAACTACAATGAGCAGTTCTTC; cdr3_aa: CASSESGPNYNEQFF
clone_size: .; v_call: TRBV24-1; j_call: TRBJ2-3; d_call: .; cdr3_nt: TGTGCCACCAGTGATGGGGGGTCAGATACGCAGTATTTT; cdr3_aa: CATSDGGSDTQYF
clone_size: few; v_call: TRBV21-1; j_call: TRBJ2-1; d_call: .; cdr3_nt: TGTGCCAGCAGCAAAGATTCTAGGGGCCGGTTTCCGAATGAGCAGTTCTTC; cdr3_aa: CASSKDSRGRFPNEQFF
clone_size: once; v_call: TRBV6-5; j_call: TRBJ1-3; d_call: TRBD1; cdr3_nt: TGTGCCAGCAGTTGGGACAGGAGCTCTGGAAACACCATATATTTT; cdr3_aa: CASSWDRSSGNTIYF
clone_size: .; v_call: TRBV6-4; j_call: TRBJ1-3; d_call: .; cdr3_nt: TGTGCCAGCAGGGGGCGTTTGAGGGGAAACACCATATATTTT; cdr3_aa: CASRGRLRGNTIYF
clone_size: .; v_call: TRBV7-2; j_call: TRBJ2-3; d_call: .; cdr3_nt: TGTGCCAGCAGCTGGAACCTAGCAGATACGCAGTATTTT; cdr3_aa: CASSWNLADTQYF